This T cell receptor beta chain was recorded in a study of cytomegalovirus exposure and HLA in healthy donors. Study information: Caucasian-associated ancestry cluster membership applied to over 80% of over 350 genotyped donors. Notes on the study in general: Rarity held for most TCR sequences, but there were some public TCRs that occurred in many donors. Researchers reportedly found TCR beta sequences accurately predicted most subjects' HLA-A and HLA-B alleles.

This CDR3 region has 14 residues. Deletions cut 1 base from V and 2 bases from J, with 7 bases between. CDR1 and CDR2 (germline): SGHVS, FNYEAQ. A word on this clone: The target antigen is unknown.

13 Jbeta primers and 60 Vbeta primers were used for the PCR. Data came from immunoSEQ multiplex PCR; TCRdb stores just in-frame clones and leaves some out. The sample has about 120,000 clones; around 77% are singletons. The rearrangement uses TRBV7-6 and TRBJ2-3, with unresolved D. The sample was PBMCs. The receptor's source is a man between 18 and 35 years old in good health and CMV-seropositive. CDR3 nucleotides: TGTGCCAGCAGCTTAGTCTCTTCCACAGATACGCAGTATTTT. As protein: CASSLVSSTDTQYF. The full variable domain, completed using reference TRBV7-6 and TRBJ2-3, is GAGVSQSPRYKVTKRGQDVALRCDPISGHVSLYWYRQALGQGPEFLTYFNYEAQQDKSGLPNDRFSAERPEGSISTLTIQRTEQRDSAMYRCASSLVSSTDTQYFGPGTRLTVL.